This TCR beta chain was documented in a study of early T cells in non-severe SARS-CoV-2 infection. About the research overall: Alpha and beta chains were unpaired, from unsorted whole-blood bulk RNA.

In this sample, this clonotype turned up many times. Its matching antigen is unknown. TCRdb re-analysed the 5' RACE reads in MiXCR, keeping a single row per CDR3 protein. Among about 100,000 distinct CDR3 sequences listed, 11% were seen once. The CDR3 runs to 16 residues. The J segment lost 3 bases and the V segment lost 4 bases, leaving 9 bases of the junction unmatched. Study results and caveats: Matching against VDJdb likely underestimated virus-specific expansions, favoring anti-spike CD8.

The J gene is TRBJ2-3, the V gene TRBV12-3 or TRBV12-4; 8 bases match TRBD1. The sequencing input was whole blood. This clonotype was sampled from an adult who was a healthcare worker with PCR-confirmed SARS-CoV-2 infection or an uninfected control (not recorded which). The CDR3 nucleotides are TGTGCCAGCAGTTCAACCAGGGGGCTAGGGACAGATACGCAGTATTTT. It specifies CASSSTRGLGTDTQYF.